This T cell receptor (beta chain) was sequenced in a study of blood T cells in healthy people across ages. With 0 bases removed from V and 5 bases from J, the gap between germline ends came to 13 bases. Germline lookup yields CDR1 SGHAT and CDR2 FQNNGV. CDR3 length: 15 amino acids. Whole-study findings and limits: Per million T cells, TCR beta diversity dropped roughly linearly as age increased. A strong correlation was seen between TCR beta diversity and naive T cell percentage. When set beside aged donors, long-lived donors presented more naive CD4+ cells and higher diversity.

A J-beta primer mix and a sample-barcoded 5' primer were used in a second PCR of roughly 6 to 11 cycles. A template-switch adaptor that had 12 random nucleotides put a tag on each cDNA molecule. From the 5' RACE reads, TCRdb called clonotypes with MiXCR, one entry per CDR3 protein. The sample gives about 1,600,000 distinct CDR3 sequences, around two fifths of which show up once; roughly 8.2% is in the top ten. This clonotype was recorded at least ten times. Antigen: not known. Sequences were obtained from blood. This TCR came from a woman younger than 30 in good health. The J gene is TRBJ1-2, the V gene TRBV11-2; D not resolved. CDR3 bases: TGTGCCAGCAGCTTAGATGGGCAAAGGGCGTATGGCTACACCTTC. Its translation: CASSLDGQRAYGYTF. The whole variable domain, remainder taken from reference TRBV11-2 and TRBJ1-2, is EAGVAQSPRYKIIEKRQSVAFWCNPISGHATLYWYQQILGQGPKLLIQFQNNGVVDDSQLPKDRFSAERLKGVDSTLKIQPAKLEDSAVYLCASSLDGQRAYGYTFGSGTRLTVV.